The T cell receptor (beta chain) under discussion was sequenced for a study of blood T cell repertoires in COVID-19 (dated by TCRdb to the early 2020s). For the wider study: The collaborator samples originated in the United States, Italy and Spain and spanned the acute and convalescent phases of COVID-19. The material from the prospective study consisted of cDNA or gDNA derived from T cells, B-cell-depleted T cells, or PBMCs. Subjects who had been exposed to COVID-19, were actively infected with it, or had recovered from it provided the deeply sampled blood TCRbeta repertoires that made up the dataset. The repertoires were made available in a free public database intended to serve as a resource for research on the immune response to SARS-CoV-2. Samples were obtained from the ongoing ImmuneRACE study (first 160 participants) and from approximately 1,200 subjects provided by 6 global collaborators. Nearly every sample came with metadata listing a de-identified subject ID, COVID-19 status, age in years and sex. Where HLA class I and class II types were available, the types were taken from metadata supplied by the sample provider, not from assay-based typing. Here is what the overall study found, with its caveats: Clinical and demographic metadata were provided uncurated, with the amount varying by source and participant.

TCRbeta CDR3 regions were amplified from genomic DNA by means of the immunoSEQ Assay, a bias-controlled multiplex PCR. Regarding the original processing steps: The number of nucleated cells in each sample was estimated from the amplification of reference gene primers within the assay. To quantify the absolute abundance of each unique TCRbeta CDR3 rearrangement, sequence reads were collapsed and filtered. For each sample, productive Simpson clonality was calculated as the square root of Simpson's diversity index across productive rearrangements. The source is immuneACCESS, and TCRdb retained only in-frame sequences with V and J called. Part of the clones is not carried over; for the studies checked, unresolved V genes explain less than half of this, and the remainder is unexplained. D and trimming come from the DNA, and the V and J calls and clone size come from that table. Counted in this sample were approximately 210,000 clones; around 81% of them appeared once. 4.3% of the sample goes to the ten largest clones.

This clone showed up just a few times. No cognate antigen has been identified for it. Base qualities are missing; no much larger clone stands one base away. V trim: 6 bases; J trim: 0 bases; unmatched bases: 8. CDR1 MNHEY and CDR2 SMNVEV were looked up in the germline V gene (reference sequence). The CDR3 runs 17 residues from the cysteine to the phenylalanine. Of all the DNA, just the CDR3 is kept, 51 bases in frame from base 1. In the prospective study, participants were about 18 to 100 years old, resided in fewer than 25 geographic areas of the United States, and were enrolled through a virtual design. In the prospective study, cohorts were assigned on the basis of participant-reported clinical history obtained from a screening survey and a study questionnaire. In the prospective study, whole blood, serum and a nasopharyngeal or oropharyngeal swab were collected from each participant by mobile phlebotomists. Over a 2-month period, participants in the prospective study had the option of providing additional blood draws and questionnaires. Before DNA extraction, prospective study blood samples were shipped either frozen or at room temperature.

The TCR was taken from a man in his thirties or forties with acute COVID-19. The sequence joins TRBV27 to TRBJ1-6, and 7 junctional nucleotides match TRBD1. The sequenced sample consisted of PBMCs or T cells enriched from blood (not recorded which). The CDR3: CASSFSRGSSYNSPLHF. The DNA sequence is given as TGTGCCAGCAGCTTTTCCAGGGGGAGCTCCTATAATTCACCCCTCCACTTT.